A selection of T cell receptor beta chains follows, all from one sample in a study of Graves' ophthalmopathy and Graves' hyperthyroidism. TCRdb re-called the multiplex PCR reads through MiXCR, storing one row per CDR3 protein. The sample contains about 210,000 distinct CDR3 sequences, less than 30% of which appear only once. The sample comprised peripheral blood. The receptors here all came from a man between 45 and 60 years old with Graves' ophthalmopathy. CDR3s include the opening cysteine and the closing phenylalanine or tryptophan. The order of the fields is J gene, V gene, D gene, clone size, CDR3 DNA, CDR3 protein. A D gene is named only where the DNA matches it firmly. Part of the rows lack a size; the others show once, few, many or a class for expanded clones.

J: TRBJ1-1; V: TRBV5-1; D: .; size: many; DNA: TGCGCCAGCAGCTTGAGACCGAACACTGAAGCTTTCTTT; CDR3: CASSLRPNTEAFF
J: TRBJ2-2; V: TRBV6-5; D: .; size: many; DNA: TGTGCCAGCAGTTACTCATGGGGTCTGACCTTCACCGGGGAGCTGTTTTTT; CDR3: CASSYSWGLTFTGELFF
J: TRBJ2-2; V: TRBV12-3/TRBV12-4; D: .; size: .; DNA: TGTGCCAGCAGTTTCTCGTTTCCCCTGCGGACCGGGGAGCTGTTTTTT; CDR3: CASSFSFPLRTGELFF
J: TRBJ2-7; V: TRBV10-3; D: .; size: .; DNA: TGTGCCAGCAGGTCCGCTGTAGGGGGCTACGAGCAGTACTTC; CDR3: CASRSAVGGYEQYF
J: TRBJ1-1; V: TRBV10-3; D: .; size: .; DNA: TGTGCCATCAGGATACAGGGTGACACTGAAGCTTTCTTT; CDR3: CAIRIQGDTEAFF
J: TRBJ1-3; V: TRBV7-8; D: TRBD1; size: many; DNA: TGTGCCAGCAGCGCCAACAGGGGGCGGTTCCCCTCTGGAAACACCATATATTTT; CDR3: CASSANRGRFPSGNTIYF
J: TRBJ2-5; V: TRBV18; D: .; size: many; DNA: TGTGCCAGCAGCCCACCCCGAGAGACCCAGTACTTC; CDR3: CASSPPRETQYF
J: TRBJ1-3; V: TRBV2; D: .; size: .; DNA: TGTGCCAGCAGTTTAACACGAGACACCATATATTTT; CDR3: CASSLTRDTIYF
J: TRBJ1-1; V: TRBV30; D: .; size: many; DNA: TGTGCCTGGAGTGGAGGTTGGACTGAAGCTTTCTTT; CDR3: CAWSGGWTEAFF
J: TRBJ2-4; V: TRBV28; D: .; size: many; DNA: TGTGCCAGCAGCTCATCCAGCGGAGATAAAAACATTCAGTACTTC; CDR3: CASSSSSGDKNIQYF
J: TRBJ2-2; V: TRBV29-1; D: TRBD2; size: .; DNA: TGCAGCGCCGAAAGGCGGGAGGGCGTTGGTTTCGGGGAGCTGTTTTTT; CDR3: CSAERREGVGFGELFF
J: TRBJ1-1; V: TRBV30; D: .; size: many; DNA: TGTGCCTGGACGGCAGGGTTGAACACTGAAGCTTTCTTT; CDR3: CAWTAGLNTEAFF
J: TRBJ1-5; V: TRBV12-3/TRBV12-4; D: .; size: .; DNA: TGTGCCAGCAGTCCTCTCAGGGATCAGCCCCAGCATTTT; CDR3: CASSPLRDQPQHF
J: TRBJ1-5; V: TRBV6-2/TRBV6-3; D: .; size: .; DNA: TGTGCCAGCAGGTCCGCGGGGCTAGGCTTATGGTGGAATCAGCCCCAGCATTTT; CDR3: CASRSAGLGLWWNQPQHF